The 10 T cell receptor beta chains below all came from one sample that was sequenced in a study of cytomegalovirus exposure and HLA in healthy donors. The PCR contained 60 Vbeta and 13 Jbeta primers. The table came from immunoSEQ multiplex PCR; TCRdb's copy has only in-frame clones and leaves some out. This sample carries 100,000 to 150,000 clones, 74% of them seen once, and the ten largest clones take approximately 3.9%. Sequenced sample: PBMCs. The receptors shown here come from a woman between 50 and 59 years old in good health and CMV-seropositive.

This sequence joins TRBV7-6 and TRBJ1-5; TRBD1 aligns across 8 bases. The CDR3 covers 16 residues. Germline V gives CDR1 SGHVS, CDR2 FNYEAQ. Losses at the gene ends were 5 bases for V and 0 bases for J; bases not matched to a gene: 6. The CDR3 nucleotides are TGTGCCAGCAGCCCCGGACAGGGTGATAGCAATCAGCCCCAGCATTTT. Protein product: CASSPGQGDSNQPQHF.

This clone has a handful of counts. J is TRBJ2-5 and V is TRBV29-1; weak D call: TRBD1 (6 bases). CDR3 size: 12 residues. Trimming removed 3 bases at V and 5 bases at J, with 10 bases between. From germline, CDR1 is SQVTM and CDR2 ANQGSEA. The chain's CDR3 is CSVDIRGETQYF. Here the CDR3 DNA reads TGCAGCGTTGACATTAGGGGGGAGACCCAGTACTTC.

CDR3 amino acids: CASSDTQRTVYGYTF. The DNA of the CDR3 is TGTGCCAGCAGTGATACGCAGAGGACAGTCTATGGCTACACCTTC. V and J are TRBV6-1 and TRBJ1-2, with D perhaps TRBD1 (6 bases). The ends were cut back, 3 bases at V and 4 bases at J, with 15 bases in the middle. Germline CDR1 is MNHNS and CDR2 is SASEGT. The CDR3 extends over 15 amino acids.

The rearrangement links TRBV2 to TRBJ2-5, with D uncertain. The J call may be incorrect, as the DNA end agrees better with TRBJ2-7. The germline V gene has CDR1 SNHLY and CDR2 FYNNEI. CDR3 size: 12 residues. As DNA, the CDR3 is TGTGCCAGCGGTTCGAGCTCCTACGAGCAGTACTTC. This codes for CASGSSSYEQYF.

The V and J genes are TRBV11-1 and TRBJ2-3; D not resolved. V was clipped by 4 bases and J by 2 bases, with 10 bases between them. CDR3 length: 14 amino acids. Germline CDR1 reads SGHAT; CDR2 reads FQDESV (reference sequence). This CDR3 is CASSSGTVTDTQYF. CDR3 in DNA: TGTGCCAGCAGCTCCGGTACGGTCACAGATACGCAGTATTTT. Supplemented by reference TRBV11-1 and TRBJ2-3, the full variable domain reads EAEVAQSPRYKITEKSQAVAFWCDPISGHATLYWYRQILGQGPELLVQFQDESVVDDSQLPKDRFSAERLKGVDSTLKIQPAELGDSAMYLCASSSGTVTDTQYFGPGTRLTVL.

The CDR3 DNA sequence: TGTGCCAGTATGGGGTTGGGAGAGCCCCAGCATTTT. It is translated as CASMGLGEPQHF. The chain recombines TRBV19 with TRBJ1-5; D is ambiguous. Trimming took 7 bases from V and 8 from J, leaving 12 bases between them. There are 12 residues in the CDR3. From germline, CDR1 is LNHDA and CDR2 SQIVND (reference sequence).

The genes are TRBV7-9 and TRBJ1-1, with D possibly matching TRBD1 (6 bases). V lost 2 bases and J 3 bases, leaving 16 bases between the germline ends. Germline CDR1 SEHNR, CDR2 FQNEAQ (reference sequence). The CDR3 runs 16 residues. Here the CDR3 DNA reads TGTGCCAGCAGCTTACTTGTCTGGGGGCGGGACACTGAAGCTTTCTTT. Translating it yields CASSLLVWGRDTEAFF.

J is TRBJ1-2 and V is TRBV5-5; TRBD1 matches at 9 bases. Trimming cost V 4 bases and J 8 bases; bases outside gene matches: 3. The germline gives CDR1 SGHKS, CDR2 YYEKEE (reference sequence). The length of the CDR3 is 12 residues. In DNA, the CDR3 is TGTGCCAGCAGCCGGGACAGGGACGGCTACACCTTC. Translation gives CASSRDRDGYTF.

J is TRBJ2-7 and V is TRBV7-2, with 7 bases aligning to TRBD1. CDR1 and CDR2 from the germline V gene are SGHTA and FQGNSA. Germline trimming cut 2 bases from V and 6 bases from J; bases unmatched to any gene: 7. This CDR3 spans 14 amino acids. The CDR3 nucleotides read TGTGCCAGCAGCTTAACGGGACAGTGGGCCGAGCAGTACTTC. Translating gives CASSLTGQWAEQYF. Variable domain in full (rest from reference TRBV7-2 and TRBJ2-7): GAGVSQSPSNKVTEKGKDVELRCDPISGHTALYWYRQSLGQGLEFLIYFQGNSAPDKSGLPSDRFSAERTGGSVSTLTIQRTQQEDSAVYLCASSLTGQWAEQYFGPGTRLTVT.

This clone has a single count. V is TRBV11-3 and J is TRBJ2-7; tentative D call: TRBD1 (6 bases). The CDR3 sequence is 15 residues long. CDR1 and CDR2 (germline): SGHNT, YENEEA. V was clipped by 3 bases and J by 1 base, with 13 bases between them. Here the CDR3 DNA reads TGTGCCAGCAGCTTGCTCGGGACACCATCCTACGAGCAGTACTTC. Its protein product is CASSLLGTPSYEQYF.